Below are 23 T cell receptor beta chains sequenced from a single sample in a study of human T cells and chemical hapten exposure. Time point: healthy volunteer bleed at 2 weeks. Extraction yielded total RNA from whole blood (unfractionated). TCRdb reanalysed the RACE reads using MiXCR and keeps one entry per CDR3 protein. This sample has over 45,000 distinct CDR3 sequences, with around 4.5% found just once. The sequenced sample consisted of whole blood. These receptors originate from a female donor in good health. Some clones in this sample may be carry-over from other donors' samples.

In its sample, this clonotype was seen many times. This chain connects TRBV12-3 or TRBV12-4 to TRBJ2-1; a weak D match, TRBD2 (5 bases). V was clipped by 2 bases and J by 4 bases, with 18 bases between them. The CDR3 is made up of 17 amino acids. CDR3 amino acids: CASSLPPGNSDYNEQFF. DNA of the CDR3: TGTGCCAGCAGTTTACCGCCCGGGAACTCCGATTACAATGAGCAGTTCTTC.

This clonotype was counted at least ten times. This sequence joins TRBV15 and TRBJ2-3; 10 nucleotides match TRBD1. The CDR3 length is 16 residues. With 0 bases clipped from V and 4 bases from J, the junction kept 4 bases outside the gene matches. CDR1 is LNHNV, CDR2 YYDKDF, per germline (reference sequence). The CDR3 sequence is CATSREPGQGPDTQYF. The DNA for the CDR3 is TGTGCCACCAGCAGAGAACCGGGACAGGGGCCAGATACGCAGTATTTT.

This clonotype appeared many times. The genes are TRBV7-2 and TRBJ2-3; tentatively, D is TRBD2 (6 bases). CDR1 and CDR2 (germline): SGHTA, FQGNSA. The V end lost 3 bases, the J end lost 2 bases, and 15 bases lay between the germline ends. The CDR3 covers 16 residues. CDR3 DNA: TGTGCCAGCAGCTTCGCCGGGACTTCCTACACAGATACGCAGTATTTT. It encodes CASSFAGTSYTDTQYF. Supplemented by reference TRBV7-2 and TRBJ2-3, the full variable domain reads GAGVSQSPSNKVTEKGKDVELRCDPISGHTALYWYRQSLGQGLEFLIYFQGNSAPDKSGLPSDRFSAERTGGSVSTLTIQRTQQEDSAVYLCASSFAGTSYTDTQYFGPGTRLTVL.

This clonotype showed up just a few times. CDR3 protein: CASSLVTTDTQYF. CDR3 bases: TGTGCCAGCAGCTTAGTAACCACAGATACGCAGTATTTT. The chain has TRBV7-9 and TRBJ2-3, with D unresolved. The V and J ends lost 1 base and 2 bases respectively, with 4 bases between them. There are 13 residues in the CDR3. CDR1 is SEHNR, CDR2 FQNEAQ, per germline (reference sequence). Combining the CDR3 with reference TRBV7-9 and TRBJ2-3 gives the whole variable domain DTGVSQNPRHKITKRGQNVTFRCDPISEHNRLYWYRQTLGQGPEFLTYFQNEAQLEKSRLLSDRFSAERPKGSFSTLEIQRTEQGDSAMYLCASSLVTTDTQYFGPGTRLTVL.

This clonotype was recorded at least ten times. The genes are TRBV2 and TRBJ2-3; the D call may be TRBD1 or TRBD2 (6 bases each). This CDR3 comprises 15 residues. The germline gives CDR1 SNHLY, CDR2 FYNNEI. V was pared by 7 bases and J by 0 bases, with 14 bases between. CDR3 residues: CASTGGGPSTDTQYF. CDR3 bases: TGTGCCAGCACCGGTGGGGGGCCGAGCACAGATACGCAGTATTTT.

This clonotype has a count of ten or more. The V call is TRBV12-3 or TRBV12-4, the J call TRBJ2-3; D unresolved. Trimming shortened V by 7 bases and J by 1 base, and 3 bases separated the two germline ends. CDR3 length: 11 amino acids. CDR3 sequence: CASMGTDTQYF. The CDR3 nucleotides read TGTGCCAGCATGGGCACAGATACGCAGTATTTT.

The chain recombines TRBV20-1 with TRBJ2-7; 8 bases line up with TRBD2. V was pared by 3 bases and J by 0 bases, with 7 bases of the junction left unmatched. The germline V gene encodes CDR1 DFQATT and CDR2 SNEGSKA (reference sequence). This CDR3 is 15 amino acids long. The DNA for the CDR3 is TGCAGTGCTAGGGGCTTCGGGGGGGACTCCTACGAGCAGTACTTC. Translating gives CSARGFGGDSYEQYF.

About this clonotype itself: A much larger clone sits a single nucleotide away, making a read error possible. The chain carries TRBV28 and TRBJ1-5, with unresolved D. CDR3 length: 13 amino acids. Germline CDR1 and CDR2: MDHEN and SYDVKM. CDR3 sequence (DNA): TGTGCCAGCAGTTTGGGTAGCAATCAGCCCCAGAATTTT. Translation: CASSLGSNQPQNF.

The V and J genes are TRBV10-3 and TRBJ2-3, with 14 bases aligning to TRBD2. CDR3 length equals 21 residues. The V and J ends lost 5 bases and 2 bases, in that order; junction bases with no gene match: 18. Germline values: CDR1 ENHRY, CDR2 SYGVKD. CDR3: CAISRTSGLAGAAIITDTQYF. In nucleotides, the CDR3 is TGTGCCATCAGTAGAACGTCGGGACTAGCGGGGGCCGCTATCATCACAGATACGCAGTATTTT.

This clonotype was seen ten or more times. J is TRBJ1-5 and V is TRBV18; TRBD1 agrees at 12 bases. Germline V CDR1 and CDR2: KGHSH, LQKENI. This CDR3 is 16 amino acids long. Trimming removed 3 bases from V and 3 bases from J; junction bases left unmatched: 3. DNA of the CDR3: TGTGCCAGCTCACCTGGGACAGGGGGCCTCAATCAGCCCCAGCATTTT. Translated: CASSPGTGGLNQPQHF.

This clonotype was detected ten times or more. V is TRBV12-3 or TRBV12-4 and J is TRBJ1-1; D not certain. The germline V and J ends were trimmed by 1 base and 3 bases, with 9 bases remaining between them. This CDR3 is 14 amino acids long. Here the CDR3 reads CASSLVGGDTEAFF. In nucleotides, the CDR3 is TGTGCCAGCAGTTTAGTGGGTGGTGACACTGAAGCTTTCTTT.

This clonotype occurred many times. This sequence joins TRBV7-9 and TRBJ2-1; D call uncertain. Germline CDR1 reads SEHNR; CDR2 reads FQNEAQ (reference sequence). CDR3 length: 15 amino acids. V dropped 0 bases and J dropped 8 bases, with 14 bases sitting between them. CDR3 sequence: CASSLADLGSDEQFF. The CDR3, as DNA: TGTGCCAGCAGCTTAGCAGATCTGGGATCGGATGAGCAGTTCTTC.

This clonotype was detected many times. CDR3 bases: TGTGCCAGCAGCCACCGAAAGGAGGGCCACAGGGAGTTCTTC. Translating it yields CASSHRKEGHREFF. The chain links TRBV3-1 to TRBJ2-1; tentatively, D is TRBD1 or TRBD2 (6 bases each). Per the germline V gene, CDR1 is LGHDT and CDR2 is YNNKEL (reference sequence). CDR3 size: 14 residues. V lost 3 bases and J lost 14, with 20 bases in between.

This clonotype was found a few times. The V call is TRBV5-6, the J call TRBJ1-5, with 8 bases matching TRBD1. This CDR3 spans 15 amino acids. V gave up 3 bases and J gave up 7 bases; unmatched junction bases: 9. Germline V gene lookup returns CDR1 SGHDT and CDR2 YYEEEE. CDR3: CASSSRTGRRQPQHF. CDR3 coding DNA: TGTGCCAGCAGCTCGCGGACAGGGCGTCGGCAGCCCCAGCATTTT.

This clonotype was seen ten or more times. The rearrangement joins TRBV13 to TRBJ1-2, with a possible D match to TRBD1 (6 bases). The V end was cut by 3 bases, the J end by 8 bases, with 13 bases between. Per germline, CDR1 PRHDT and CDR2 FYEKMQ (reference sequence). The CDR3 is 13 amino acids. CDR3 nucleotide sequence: TGTGCCAGCAGCTTCGCCAGGGGAAGCGGCTACACCTTC. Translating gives CASSFARGSGYTF. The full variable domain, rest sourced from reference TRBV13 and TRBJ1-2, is AAGVIQSPRHLIKEKRETATLKCYPIPRHDTVYWYQQGPGQDPQFLISFYEKMQSDKGSIPDRFSAQQFSDYHSELNMSSLELGDSALYFCASSFARGSGYTFGSGTRLTVV.

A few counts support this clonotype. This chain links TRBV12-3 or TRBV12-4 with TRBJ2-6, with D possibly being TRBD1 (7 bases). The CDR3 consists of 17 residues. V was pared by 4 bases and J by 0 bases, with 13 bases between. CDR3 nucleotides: TGTGCCAGCAGTTCTTGGGGGGACAGCTCTGGGGCCAACGTCCTGACTTTC. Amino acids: CASSSWGDSSGANVLTF.

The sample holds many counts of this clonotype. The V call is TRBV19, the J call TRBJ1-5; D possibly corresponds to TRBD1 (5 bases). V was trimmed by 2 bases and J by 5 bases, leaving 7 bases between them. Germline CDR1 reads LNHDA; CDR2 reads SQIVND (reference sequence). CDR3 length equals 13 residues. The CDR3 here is CASSIQGHQPQHF. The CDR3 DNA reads TGTGCCAGTAGTATACAGGGTCATCAGCCCCAGCATTTT.

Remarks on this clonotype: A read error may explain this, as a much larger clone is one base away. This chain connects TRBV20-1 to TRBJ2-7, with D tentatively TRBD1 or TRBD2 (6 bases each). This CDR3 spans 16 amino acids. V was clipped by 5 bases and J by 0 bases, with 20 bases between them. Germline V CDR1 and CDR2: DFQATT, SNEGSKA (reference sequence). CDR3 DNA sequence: TGCAGTGCTGGACTCGAACAGGGACTCTTCTCCTACGAGCAGTACTTC. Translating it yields CSAGLEQGLFSYEQYF.

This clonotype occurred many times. The chain's CDR3 is CSAGGLPSSYNEQFF. The DNA of the CDR3 is TGCAGTGCTGGAGGACTACCTAGTTCCTACAATGAGCAGTTCTTC. The chain recombines TRBV20-1 with TRBJ2-1; perhaps TRBD2 as D (6 bases). Germline-derived CDR1 and CDR2 are DFQATT and SNEGSKA (reference sequence). The CDR3 covers 15 residues. V lost 5 bases, J lost 1 base, and 15 bases lay in between.

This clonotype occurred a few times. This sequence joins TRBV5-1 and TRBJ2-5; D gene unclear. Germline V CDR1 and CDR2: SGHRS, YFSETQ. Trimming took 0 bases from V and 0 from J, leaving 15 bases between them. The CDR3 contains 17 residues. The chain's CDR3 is CASSLEGSTSYQETQYF. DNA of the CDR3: TGCGCCAGCAGCTTGGAAGGGTCCACTTCGTACCAAGAGACCCAGTACTTC.

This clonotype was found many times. The CDR3 sequence: CASSLRSGSYEQYF. In DNA, the CDR3 is TGTGCCAGCAGTTTAAGGTCAGGGTCCTACGAGCAGTACTTC. J is TRBJ2-7 and V is TRBV27; TRBD1 is a possible D gene (5 bases). Germline V CDR1 and CDR2: MNHEY, SMNVEV (reference sequence). V was cut by 2 bases and J by 1 base, with 9 bases left in between. The CDR3 runs to 14 residues.

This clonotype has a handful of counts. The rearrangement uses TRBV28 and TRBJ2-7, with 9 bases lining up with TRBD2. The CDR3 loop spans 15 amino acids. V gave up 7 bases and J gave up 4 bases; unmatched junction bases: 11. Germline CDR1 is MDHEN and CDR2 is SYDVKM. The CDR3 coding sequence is TGTGCCAGCACCGGAGGAGCGGGGGGCGGATACGAGCAGTACTTC. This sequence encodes CASTGGAGGGYEQYF.

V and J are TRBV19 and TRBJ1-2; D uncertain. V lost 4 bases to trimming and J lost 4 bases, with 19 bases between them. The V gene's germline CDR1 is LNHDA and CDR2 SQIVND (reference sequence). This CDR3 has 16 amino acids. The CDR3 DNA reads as TGTGCCAGTAGTACCCCCGACGAACACGCACCCTATGGCTACACCTTC. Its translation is CASSTPDEHAPYGYTF. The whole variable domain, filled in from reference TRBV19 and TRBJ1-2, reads DGGITQSPKYLFRKEGQNVTLSCEQNLNHDAMYWYRQDPGQGLRLIYYSQIVNDFQKGDIAEGYSVSREKKESFPLTVTSAQKNPTAFYLCASSTPDEHAPYGYTFGSGTRLTVV.